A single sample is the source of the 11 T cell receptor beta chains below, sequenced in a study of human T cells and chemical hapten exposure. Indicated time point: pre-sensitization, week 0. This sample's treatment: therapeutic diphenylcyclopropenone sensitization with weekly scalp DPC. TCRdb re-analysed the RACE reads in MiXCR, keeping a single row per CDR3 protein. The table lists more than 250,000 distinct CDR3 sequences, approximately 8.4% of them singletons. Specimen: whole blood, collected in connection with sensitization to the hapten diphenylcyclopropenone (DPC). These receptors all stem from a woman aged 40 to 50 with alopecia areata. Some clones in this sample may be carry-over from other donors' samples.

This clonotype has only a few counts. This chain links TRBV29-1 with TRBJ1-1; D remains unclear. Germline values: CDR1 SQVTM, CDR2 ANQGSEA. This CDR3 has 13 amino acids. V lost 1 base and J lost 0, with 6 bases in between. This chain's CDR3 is CSVEVFMNTEAFF. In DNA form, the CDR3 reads TGCAGCGTTGAAGTCTTCATGAACACTGAAGCTTTCTTT.

For the CDR3, the DNA is TGTGCCAGCAGGATAAAGGATAGCACAGATACGCAGTATTTT. It is translated as CASRIKDSTDTQYF. V and J are TRBV12-3 or TRBV12-4 and TRBJ2-3; D not certain. CDR3 length: 14 residues. Trimming removed 6 bases at V and 0 bases at J, with 10 bases between.

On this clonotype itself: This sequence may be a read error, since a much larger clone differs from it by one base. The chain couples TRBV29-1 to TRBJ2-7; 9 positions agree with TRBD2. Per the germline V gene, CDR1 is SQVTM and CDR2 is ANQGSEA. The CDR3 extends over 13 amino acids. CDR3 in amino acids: CSVHLAGTREHYF. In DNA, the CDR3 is TGCAGCGTTCACCTAGCGGGAACGAGGGAGCATTACTTC.

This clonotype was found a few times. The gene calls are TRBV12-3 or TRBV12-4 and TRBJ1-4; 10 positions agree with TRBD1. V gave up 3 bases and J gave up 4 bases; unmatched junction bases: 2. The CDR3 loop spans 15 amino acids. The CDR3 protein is CASSFRDRGNEKLFF. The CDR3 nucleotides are TGTGCCAGCAGTTTTCGGGACAGGGGTAATGAAAAACTGTTTTTT.

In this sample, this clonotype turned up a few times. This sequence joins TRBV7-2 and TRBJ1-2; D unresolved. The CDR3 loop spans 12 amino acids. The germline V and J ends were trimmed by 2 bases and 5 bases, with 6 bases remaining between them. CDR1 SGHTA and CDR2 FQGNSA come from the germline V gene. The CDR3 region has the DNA TGTGCCAGCAGCTTACGGCAGTATGGCTACACCTTC. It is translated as CASSLRQYGYTF.

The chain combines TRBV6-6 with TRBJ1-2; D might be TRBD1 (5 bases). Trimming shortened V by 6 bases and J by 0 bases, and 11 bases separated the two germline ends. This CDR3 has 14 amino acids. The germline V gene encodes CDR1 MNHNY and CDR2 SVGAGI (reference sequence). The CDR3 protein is CASSRDGPNYGYTF. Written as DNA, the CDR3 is TGTGCCAGCAGCCGGGACGGACCTAACTATGGCTACACCTTC.

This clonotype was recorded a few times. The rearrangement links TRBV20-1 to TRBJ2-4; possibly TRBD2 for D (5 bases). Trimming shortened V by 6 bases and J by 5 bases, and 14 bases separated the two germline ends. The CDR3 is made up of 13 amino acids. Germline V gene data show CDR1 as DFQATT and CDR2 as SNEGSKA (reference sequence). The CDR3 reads CSARGPSQNIQYF. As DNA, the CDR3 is TGCAGTGCGCGAGGGCCCAGCCAAAACATTCAGTACTTC.

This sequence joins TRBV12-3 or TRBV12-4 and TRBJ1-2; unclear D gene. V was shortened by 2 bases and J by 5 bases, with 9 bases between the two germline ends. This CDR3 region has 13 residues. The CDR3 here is CASSLNPSYGYTF. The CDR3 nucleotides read TGTGCCAGCAGTTTAAATCCCTCTTATGGCTACACCTTC.

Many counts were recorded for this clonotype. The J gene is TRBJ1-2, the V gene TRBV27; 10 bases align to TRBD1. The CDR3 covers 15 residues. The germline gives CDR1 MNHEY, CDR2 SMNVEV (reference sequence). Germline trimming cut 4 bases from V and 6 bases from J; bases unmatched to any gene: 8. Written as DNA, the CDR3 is TGTGCCAGCAGTTCGACAGGGGGCTATTGGGATGGCTACACCTTC. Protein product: CASSSTGGYWDGYTF.

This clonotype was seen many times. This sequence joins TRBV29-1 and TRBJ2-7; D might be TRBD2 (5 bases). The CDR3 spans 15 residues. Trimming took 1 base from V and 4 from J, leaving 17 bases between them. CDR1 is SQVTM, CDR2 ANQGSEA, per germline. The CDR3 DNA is TGCAGCGTTGAAGTAAAAGGAGGTACCCGATACGAGCAGTACTTC. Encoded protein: CSVEVKGGTRYEQYF.

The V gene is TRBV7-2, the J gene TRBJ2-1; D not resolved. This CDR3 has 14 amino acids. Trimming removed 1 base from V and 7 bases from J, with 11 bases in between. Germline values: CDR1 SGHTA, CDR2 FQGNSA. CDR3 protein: CASSLGPAWNEQFF. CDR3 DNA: TGTGCCAGCAGCTTAGGGCCAGCTTGGAATGAGCAGTTCTTC.